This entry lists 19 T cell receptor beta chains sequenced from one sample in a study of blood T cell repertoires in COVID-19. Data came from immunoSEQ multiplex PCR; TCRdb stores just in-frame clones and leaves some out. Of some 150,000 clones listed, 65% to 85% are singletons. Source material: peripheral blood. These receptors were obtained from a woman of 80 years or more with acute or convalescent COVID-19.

CDR3 sequence: CSVRSVSEQFF. The CDR3 coding sequence is TGCAGCGTTCGCAGCGTTAGTGAGCAGTTCTTC. This chain uses TRBV29-1 with TRBJ2-1; D unclear. With 5 bases removed from V and 9 bases from J, the gap between germline ends came to 11 bases. The length of the CDR3 is 11 residues. Per the germline V gene, CDR1 is SQVTM and CDR2 is ANQGSEA.

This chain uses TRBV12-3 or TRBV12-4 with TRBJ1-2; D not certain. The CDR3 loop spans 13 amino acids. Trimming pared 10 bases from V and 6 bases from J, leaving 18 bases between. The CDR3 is CATTSGQADGYTF. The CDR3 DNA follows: TGTGCCACCACTAGCGGGCAGGCTGATGGCTACACCTTC.

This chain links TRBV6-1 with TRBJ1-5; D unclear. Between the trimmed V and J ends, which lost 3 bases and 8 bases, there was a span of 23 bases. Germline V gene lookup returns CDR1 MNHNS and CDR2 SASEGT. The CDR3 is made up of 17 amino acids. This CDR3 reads CASSEGSRTPWGEPQHF. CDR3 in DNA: TGTGCCAGCAGTGAGGGGAGCCGGACGCCGTGGGGAGAGCCCCAGCATTTT.

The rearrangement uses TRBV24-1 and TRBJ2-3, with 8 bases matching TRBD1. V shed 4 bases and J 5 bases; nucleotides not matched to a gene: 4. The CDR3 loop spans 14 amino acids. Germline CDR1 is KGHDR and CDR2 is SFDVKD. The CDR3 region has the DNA TGTGCCACCAGTGAAGGGACAGGCGGAGATACGCAGTATTTT. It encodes CATSEGTGGDTQYF.

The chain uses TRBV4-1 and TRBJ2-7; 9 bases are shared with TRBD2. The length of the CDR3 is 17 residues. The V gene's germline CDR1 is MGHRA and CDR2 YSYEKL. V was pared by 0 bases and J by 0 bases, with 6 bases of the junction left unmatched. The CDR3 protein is CASSQEGGLAYSYEQYF. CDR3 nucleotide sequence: TGCGCCAGCAGCCAAGAGGGGGGACTAGCTTACTCCTACGAGCAGTACTTC.

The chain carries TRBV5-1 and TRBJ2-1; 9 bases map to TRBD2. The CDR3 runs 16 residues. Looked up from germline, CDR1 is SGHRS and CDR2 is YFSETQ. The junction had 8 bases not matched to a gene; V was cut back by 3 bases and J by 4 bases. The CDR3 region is CASSSIPSGIYNEQFF. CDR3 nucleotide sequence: TGCGCCAGCAGCTCGATCCCTAGCGGGATTTACAATGAGCAGTTCTTC. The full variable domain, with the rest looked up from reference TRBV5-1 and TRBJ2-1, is KAGVTQTPRYLIKTRGQQVTLSCSPISGHRSVSWYQQTPGQGLQFLFEYFSETQRNKGNFPGRFSGRQFSNSRSEMNVSTLELGDSALYLCASSSIPSGIYNEQFFGPGTRLTVL.

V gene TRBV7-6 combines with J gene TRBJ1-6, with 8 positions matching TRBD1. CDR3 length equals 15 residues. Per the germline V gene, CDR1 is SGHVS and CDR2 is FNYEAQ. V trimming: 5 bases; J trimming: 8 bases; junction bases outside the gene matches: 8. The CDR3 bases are TGTGCCAGCAGCAACGGACAGGGTATTCATTCACCCCTCCACTTT. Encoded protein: CASSNGQGIHSPLHF.

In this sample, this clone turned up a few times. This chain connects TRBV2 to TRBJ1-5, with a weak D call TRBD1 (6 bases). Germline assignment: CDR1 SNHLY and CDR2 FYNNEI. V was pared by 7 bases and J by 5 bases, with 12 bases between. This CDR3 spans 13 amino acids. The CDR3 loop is CASTRQAHQPQHF. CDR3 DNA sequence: TGTGCCAGCACCAGACAGGCGCATCAGCCCCAGCATTTT.

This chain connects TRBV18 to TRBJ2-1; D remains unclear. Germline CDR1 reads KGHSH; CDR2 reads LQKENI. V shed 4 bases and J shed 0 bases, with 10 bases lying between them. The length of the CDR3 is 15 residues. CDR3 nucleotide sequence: TGTGCCAGCTCACTTTCGCGGAGCTCCTACAATGAGCAGTTCTTC. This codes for CASSLSRSSYNEQFF.

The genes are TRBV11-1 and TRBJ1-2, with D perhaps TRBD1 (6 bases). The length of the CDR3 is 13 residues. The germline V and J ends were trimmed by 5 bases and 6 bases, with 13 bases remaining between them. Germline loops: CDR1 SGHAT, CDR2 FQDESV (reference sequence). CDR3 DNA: TGTGCCAGCAGCCTGGACAGCATCCATGGCTACACCTTC. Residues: CASSLDSIHGYTF.

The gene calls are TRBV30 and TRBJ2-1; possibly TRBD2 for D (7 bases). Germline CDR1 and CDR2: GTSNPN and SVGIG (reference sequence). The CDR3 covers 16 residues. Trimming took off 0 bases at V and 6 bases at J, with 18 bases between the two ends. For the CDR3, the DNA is TGTGCCTGGAGTGTACGAGGGGGGGCGCGGGTCAATGAGCAGTTCTTC. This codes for CAWSVRGGARVNEQFF.

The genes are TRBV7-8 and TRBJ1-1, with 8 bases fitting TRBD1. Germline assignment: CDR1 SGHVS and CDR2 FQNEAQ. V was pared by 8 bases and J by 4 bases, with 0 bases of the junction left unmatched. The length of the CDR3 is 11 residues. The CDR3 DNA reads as TGTGCCAGCCAGGGGGCCACTGAAGCTTTCTTT. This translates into CASQGATEAFF.

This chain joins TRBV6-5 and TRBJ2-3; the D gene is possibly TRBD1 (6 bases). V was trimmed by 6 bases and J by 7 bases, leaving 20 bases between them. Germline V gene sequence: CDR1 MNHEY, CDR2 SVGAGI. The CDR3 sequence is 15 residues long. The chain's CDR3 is CASSRKGDDGNTQYF. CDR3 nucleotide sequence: TGTGCCAGCAGCCGAAAGGGGGACGATGGGAATACGCAGTATTTT.

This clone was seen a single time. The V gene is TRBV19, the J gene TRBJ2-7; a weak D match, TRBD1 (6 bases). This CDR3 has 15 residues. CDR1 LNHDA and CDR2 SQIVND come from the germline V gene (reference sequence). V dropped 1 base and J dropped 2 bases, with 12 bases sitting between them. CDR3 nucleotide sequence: TGTGCCAGTAGTATAGGCAACAGGGTACCCTACGAGCAGTACTTC. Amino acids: CASSIGNRVPYEQYF.

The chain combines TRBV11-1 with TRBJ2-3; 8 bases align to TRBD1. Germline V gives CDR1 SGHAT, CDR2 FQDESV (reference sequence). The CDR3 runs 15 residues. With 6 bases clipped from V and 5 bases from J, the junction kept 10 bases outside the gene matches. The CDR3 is CASSRTGKGIDTQYF. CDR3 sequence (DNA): TGTGCCAGCAGTCGGACAGGGAAAGGCATAGATACGCAGTATTTT.

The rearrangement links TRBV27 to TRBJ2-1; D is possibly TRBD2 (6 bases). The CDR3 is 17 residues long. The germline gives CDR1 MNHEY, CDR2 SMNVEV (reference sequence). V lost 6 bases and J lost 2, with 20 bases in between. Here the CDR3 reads CASSPLSGTAPYNEQFF. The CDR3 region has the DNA TGTGCCAGCAGCCCACTATCCGGGACTGCCCCCTACAATGAGCAGTTCTTC.

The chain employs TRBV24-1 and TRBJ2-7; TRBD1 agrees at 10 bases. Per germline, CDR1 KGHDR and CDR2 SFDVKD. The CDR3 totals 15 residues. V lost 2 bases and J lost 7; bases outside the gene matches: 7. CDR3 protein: CATSDSGQGLSEQYF. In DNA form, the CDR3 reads TGTGCCACCAGTGATTCGGGACAGGGGTTATCGGAGCAGTACTTC.

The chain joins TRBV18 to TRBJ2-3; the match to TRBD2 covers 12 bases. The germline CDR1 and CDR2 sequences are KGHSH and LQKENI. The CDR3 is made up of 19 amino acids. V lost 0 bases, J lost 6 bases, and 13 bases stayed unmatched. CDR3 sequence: CASSPPLLAGGLENDTQYF. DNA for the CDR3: TGTGCCAGCTCACCACCGTTGCTAGCGGGGGGGCTGGAGAATGATACGCAGTATTTT.

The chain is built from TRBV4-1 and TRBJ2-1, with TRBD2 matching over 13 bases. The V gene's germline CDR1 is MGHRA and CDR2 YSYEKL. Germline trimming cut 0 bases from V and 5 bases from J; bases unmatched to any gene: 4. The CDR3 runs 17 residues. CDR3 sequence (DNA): TGCGCCAGCAGCCAAGATCCCGGACTAGCGGGAGACAATGAGCAGTTCTTC. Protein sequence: CASSQDPGLAGDNEQFF.